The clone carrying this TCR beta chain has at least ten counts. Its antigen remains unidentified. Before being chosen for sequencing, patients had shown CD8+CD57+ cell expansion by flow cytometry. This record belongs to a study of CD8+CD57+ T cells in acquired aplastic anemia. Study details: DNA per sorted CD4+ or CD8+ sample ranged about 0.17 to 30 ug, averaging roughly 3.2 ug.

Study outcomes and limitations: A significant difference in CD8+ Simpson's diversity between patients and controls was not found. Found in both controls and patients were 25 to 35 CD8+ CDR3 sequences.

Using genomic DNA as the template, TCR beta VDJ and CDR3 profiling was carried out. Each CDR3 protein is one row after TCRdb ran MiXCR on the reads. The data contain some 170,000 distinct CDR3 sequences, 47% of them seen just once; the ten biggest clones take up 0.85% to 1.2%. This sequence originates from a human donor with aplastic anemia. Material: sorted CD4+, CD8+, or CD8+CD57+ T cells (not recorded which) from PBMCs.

The CDR3 sequence is CASSTGTGVPTPRSPLHF. Here the CDR3 DNA reads TGTGCCAGCAGCACCGGGACAGGGGTTCCTACCCCCAGGTCGCCCCTCCACTTT. V is TRBV6-1 and J is TRBJ1-6; TRBD1 matches at 10 bases. The CDR3 runs to 18 residues. Germline V gene data show CDR1 as MNHNS and CDR2 as SASEGT. V trimming: 6 bases; J trimming: 13 bases; junction bases outside the gene matches: 21.